This TCR beta chain was sequenced for a study of blood T cells in healthy people across ages. This clonotype was counted ten times or more. The CDR3 contains 16 residues. V gave up 1 base and J gave up 0 bases; unmatched junction bases: 3. Germline V lookup: CDR1 SGHTA, CDR2 FQGNSA. Then a second PCR, running about 6 to 12 cycles, was carried out with a sample-barcoded 5' primer and a J-beta primer mix. TCRdb passed the 5' RACE reads through MiXCR, listing each CDR3 protein once. This sample has 1.5 million to 2 million distinct CDR3 sequences, with approximately 30% found just once. J is TRBJ2-4 and V is TRBV7-2; 7 nucleotides match TRBD1. Sequencing was carried out using blood. The clonotype comes from a woman in her twenties or thirties in good health. CDR3 residues: CASSLETGLAKNIQYF. The DNA of the CDR3 is TGTGCCAGCAGCTTAGAGACAGGGCTAGCCAAAAACATTCAGTACTTC.